This T cell receptor beta chain derives from a study of lymphopenia after photon versus proton radiotherapy (dated by TCRdb to the late 2010s). With respect to the entire study: Photon and proton radiation therapy were compared by the study for their immunological effects in patients with gastrointestinal tumors who developed high-grade lymphopenia. The goal of the study was to describe how the two radiation modalities differ in their effects on the immune system. A cohort of around 21 patients with gastrointestinal tumors who received either photon or proton therapy and subsequently developed lymphopenia was included. What the study reported, not specific to this receptor: Across the cohort, a larger post-nadir drop in TCR diversity was inversely correlated with overall survival time among patients who died. After the lymphocyte count nadir, repertoires from photon-treated patients showed oligoclonal expansion, particularly of CD8+ Temra cells, and this expansion drove the decline in diversity. During treatment, patients who received photon therapy lost naive T cells and TCR diversity and gained effector/memory populations, whereas patients who received proton therapy remained relatively stable. The survival association was assessed only in patients who died, and better survival with proton therapy was presented by the authors as a possibility rather than a demonstrated result.

Based on the germline V gene (reference sequence), the CDR1 and CDR2 sequences are SGHNT and YYREEE. The junction shows trimming of 0 bases on V and 6 bases on J, plus 16 bases between the germline ends. Taken from cysteine to phenylalanine, the CDR3 has 16 residues. The read is trimmed to its CDR3 DNA, 48 bases read in frame from base 1. Library creation used the immunoSEQ multiplex PCR assay. T cell repertoires were profiled by deep sequencing of rearranged TCR beta loci, alongside multiparametric flow cytometry. Not all clones reach the TCRdb copy of this immuneACCESS table, which keeps in-frame sequences only. Checked studies attribute under half of the gap to unresolved V genes and leave the rest unexplained. Across this sample there are 30,000 or so clones, with 80% to 90% seen only once. The leading ten clones occupy around 50% of the sample. For this clone: Its antigen has not been determined. No qualities accompany the bases; no much larger clone lies one base away.

Here the sequenced sample was peripheral blood, taken from a patient treated with proton-based radiotherapy. The chain uses TRBV5-4 and TRBJ2-1; matching of 6 bases hints at TRBD2 as the D gene. This receptor was taken from a woman aged 55-75 years with cholangiocarcinoma. Some clones in this sample may be carry-over from other donors' samples. The CDR3 protein: CASSLAFGGTLNEQFF. The nucleotide sequence reads TGTGCCAGCAGCTTGGCCTTCGGCGGGACTCTCAATGAGCAGTTCTTC.